One and the same sample provided the 29 T cell receptor beta chains below, sequenced in a study of cytomegalovirus exposure and HLA in healthy donors (dated by TCRdb to the late 2010s). The library was obtained by the immunoSEQ multiplex PCR assay. For the multiplex PCR, a mixture combining 60 forward primers for TCR Vbeta segments and 13 reverse primers for TCR Jbeta segments was used. TCRdb retrieved this table from immuneACCESS and kept in-frame rearrangements only. Not all clones are present; in checked studies, unresolved V genes account for under half, and no reason is known for the remainder. The sample profile shows tens of thousands of clones; roughly 78% of them were found once. The ten largest clones capture approximately 4.4% of the sample. Material: PBMCs. The receptors were sampled from a man aged 35 to 55 in good health and CMV-seronegative.

This chain links TRBV30 with TRBJ1-1; 7 bases are shared with TRBD1. The V and J ends lost 3 bases and 3 bases, in that order; junction bases with no gene match: 4. Germline V gene data show CDR1 as GTSNPN and CDR2 as SVGIG (reference sequence). The CDR3 runs 13 residues. The CDR3 sequence is CAWRQGDYTEAFF. The CDR3 DNA reads as TGTGCCTGGAGGCAGGGGGACTACACTGAAGCTTTCTTT.

V usage is TRBV5-4 and J usage is TRBJ2-3, with 9 bases identical to TRBD2. Germline-derived CDR1 and CDR2 are SGHNT and YYREEE (reference sequence). Germline trimming cut 0 bases from V and 3 bases from J; bases unmatched to any gene: 8. CDR3 length: 17 residues. CDR3 coding DNA: TGTGCCAGCAGCTTGGGGTTAGCGGGAGCCGCAACAGATACGCAGTATTTT. Translation: CASSLGLAGAATDTQYF.

The rearrangement uses TRBV9 and TRBJ1-1; a weak D match, TRBD1 (5 bases). Germline lookup yields CDR1 SGDLS and CDR2 YYNGEE. The V gene lost 4 bases and the J gene lost 5 bases, with 18 bases spanning the gap. The CDR3 loop spans 15 amino acids. CDR3 residues: CASSPLGGRGTEAFF. CDR3 sequence (DNA): TGTGCCAGCAGCCCCTTGGGGGGTCGTGGGACTGAAGCTTTCTTT.

The genes are TRBV28 and TRBJ2-1, with TRBD1 as a possible D gene (5 bases). The length of the CDR3 is 17 residues. Germline-derived CDR1 and CDR2 are MDHEN and SYDVKM. V was pared by 4 bases and J by 7 bases, with 23 bases between. The CDR3 region has the DNA TGTGCCAGCAGTTCTAGTCGAGGTGGGGCCCCTCGGAATGAGCAGTTCTTC. This gives the protein CASSSSRGGAPRNEQFF.

The chain is built from TRBV7-9 and TRBJ2-7; TRBD1 matches at 7 bases. Germline V gives CDR1 SEHNR, CDR2 FQNEAQ (reference sequence). The CDR3 spans 14 residues. V shed 1 base and J 11 bases; nucleotides not matched to a gene: 11. The CDR3 DNA follows: TGTGCCAGCAGCTTAGTAGCCGAACGGGACAGAGAGTACTTC. Translation: CASSLVAERDREYF.

This chain joins TRBV6-5 and TRBJ1-1, with D tentatively TRBD1 (6 bases). The V and J ends lost 5 bases and 5 bases respectively, with 18 bases between them. From germline, CDR1 is MNHEY and CDR2 SVGAGI. This CDR3 spans 15 amino acids. The CDR3: CASSTRGGRRTEAFF. In nucleotides, the CDR3 is TGTGCCAGCAGTACCCGCGGGGGGCGCAGGACTGAAGCTTTCTTT.

The chain uses TRBV30 and TRBJ1-1, with a tentative D call TRBD1 (5 bases). This CDR3 contains 15 residues. V gave up 4 bases and J gave up 1 base, with 16 bases separating them. The germline gives CDR1 GTSNPN, CDR2 SVGIG (reference sequence). Written as DNA, the CDR3 is TGTGCCTGGATTGGGGACGGGGGTTGGAACACTGAAGCTTTCTTT. This sequence encodes CAWIGDGGWNTEAFF.

The V call is TRBV5-1, the J call TRBJ1-5, with D possibly TRBD1 on 5 matching bases. Germline CDR1 is SGHRS and CDR2 is YFSETQ. V was pared by 4 bases and J by 3 bases, with 11 bases between. There are 14 residues in the CDR3. This CDR3 reads CASSPGDANQPQHF. The CDR3 coding sequence is TGCGCCAGCAGCCCGGGGGACGCCAATCAGCCCCAGCATTTT.

On this clone: Other DNA sequences from this sample encode an identical CDR3 as well. The V gene is TRBV15, the J gene TRBJ1-1; D remains ambiguous. V lost 1 base to trimming and J lost 2 bases, with 5 bases between them. The CDR3 has 13 residues. Germline V gives CDR1 LNHNV, CDR2 YYDKDF (reference sequence). CDR3 in DNA: TGTGCCACCAGCAGAGTTCCTAACACTGAAGCTTTCTTT. It codes for CATSRVPNTEAFF. Looking up the rest from reference TRBV15 and TRBJ1-1 gives the full variable domain: DAMVIQNPRYQVTQFGKPVTLSCSQTLNHNVMYWYQQKSSQAPKLLFHYYDKDFNNEADTPDNFQSRRPNTSFCFLDIRSPGLGDTAMYLCATSRVPNTEAFFGQGTRLTVV.

This chain joins TRBV9 and TRBJ2-3; 11 bases line up with TRBD2. The J segment lost 1 base and the V segment lost 4 bases, leaving 8 bases of the junction unmatched. CDR3 length: 17 amino acids. CDR1 SGDLS and CDR2 YYNGEE come from the germline V gene. Here the CDR3 reads CASSLTSGSSGTDTQYF. The CDR3 DNA follows: TGTGCCAGCAGCTTAACTAGCGGGAGTTCCGGCACAGATACGCAGTATTTT.

This clone was found a few times. This chain links TRBV18 with TRBJ1-1; D not certain. This CDR3 has 10 residues. CDR1 is KGHSH, CDR2 LQKENI, per germline. The V end was cut by 4 bases, the J end by 10 bases, with 7 bases between. DNA of the CDR3: TGTGCCAGCTCACGGGAGGGAGCTTTCTTT. It yields the protein CASSREGAFF.

V gene TRBV6-6 combines with J gene TRBJ1-1; 7 nucleotides agree with TRBD1. Per the germline V gene, CDR1 is MNHNY and CDR2 is SVGAGI (reference sequence). J was trimmed by 6 bases and V by 6 bases; bases with no gene match: 7. CDR3 size: 13 residues. The CDR3 region has the DNA TGTGCCAGCAGATTGGACAGGAAGGCTGAAGCTTTCTTT. This gives the protein CASRLDRKAEAFF.

V and J are TRBV6-5 and TRBJ1-1, with 8 bases lining up with TRBD1. The CDR3 is made up of 15 amino acids. Germline V gene lookup returns CDR1 MNHEY and CDR2 SVGAGI. Trimming removed 7 bases from V and 11 bases from J; junction bases left unmatched: 18. The CDR3 bases are TGTGCCAGCATCTATATGTGGAACAGGGGGTATCGGGCTTTCTTT. Its protein is CASIYMWNRGYRAFF.

A remark on this clone: The junction differs from germline at one of its ends, possibly a read error. The CDR3 DNA reads TGTGCCAGCAGCGAAGGAGGTAATCAAGAGACCCAGTACTTC. It translates to CASSEGGNQETQYF. The chain combines TRBV6-1 with TRBJ2-5; TRBD2 might be the D (5 bases). CDR3 length: 14 residues. Germline V gene data show CDR1 as MNHNS and CDR2 as SASEGT.

J is TRBJ2-5 and V is TRBV12-5, with a possible D match to TRBD1 (6 bases). V was trimmed by 4 bases and J by 5 bases, leaving 11 bases between them. This CDR3 contains 13 residues. In germline, CDR1 is LGHNT, CDR2 FRNRAP. DNA for the CDR3: TGTGCTAGTGGTTCGGGACATGCGGAGACCCAGTACTTC. Translating gives CASGSGHAETQYF.

J is TRBJ2-7 and V is TRBV18; 9 bases match TRBD1. The germline V gene has CDR1 KGHSH and CDR2 LQKENI. CDR3 length equals 15 residues. J lost 2 bases, V lost 1 base, and 3 bases had no gene match. CDR3 amino acids: CASSPLRQGAYEQYF. CDR3 in DNA: TGTGCCAGCTCACCACTGAGACAGGGGGCCTACGAGCAGTACTTC.

This clone was detected only a few times. The gene calls are TRBV5-4 and TRBJ1-5, with D possibly being TRBD1 (5 bases). Germline V gene sequence: CDR1 SGHNT, CDR2 YYREEE (reference sequence). CDR3 length equals 14 residues. The V gene lost 0 bases and the J gene lost 4 bases, with 8 bases spanning the gap. The CDR3 loop reads CASSLGGQNQPQHF. The CDR3 DNA sequence: TGTGCCAGCAGCTTGGGGGGCCAAAATCAGCCCCAGCATTTT.

J is TRBJ2-2 and V is TRBV7-2, with 7 bases matching TRBD2. V lost 5 bases to trimming and J lost 4 bases; unmatched junction nucleotides: 13. Germline CDR1 is SGHTA and CDR2 is FQGNSA. The CDR3 is made up of 17 amino acids. The DNA of the CDR3 is TGTGCCAGCAGCCGCCGCCCTGGGGGGAGGGCCACCGGGGAGCTGTTTTTT. Its protein product is CASSRRPGGRATGELFF.

The chain employs TRBV7-8 and TRBJ2-1; 10 positions match TRBD2. The CDR3 runs to 17 residues. V lost 5 bases, J lost 0 bases, and 7 bases stayed unmatched. Germline CDR1 SGHVS, CDR2 FQNEAQ. The CDR3 DNA is TGTGCCAGCAGCCCGAGGACTAGCGGTAGCTCCTACAATGAGCAGTTCTTC. Amino acids: CASSPRTSGSSYNEQFF.

This sequence joins TRBV6-6 and TRBJ2-2; 12 bases are shared with TRBD1. CDR1 MNHNY and CDR2 SVGAGI come from the germline V gene (reference sequence). The length of the CDR3 is 14 residues. The ends lost 6 bases at V and 10 bases at J; junction bases unmatched: 6. The CDR3 region has the DNA TGTGCCAGCAGAGGGACAGGGGGCGGTGAGGAGCTGTTTTTT. This translates into CASRGTGGGEELFF.

The CDR3 DNA is TGTGCCAGCAGTGAGGAAAAAACTACGGACAGGGACACTGAAGCTTTCTTT. Its protein is CASSEEKTTDRDTEAFF. V is TRBV28 and J is TRBJ1-1; 8 positions match TRBD1. The CDR3 runs to 17 residues. V lost 5 bases to trimming and J lost 3 bases; unmatched junction nucleotides: 14. In germline, CDR1 is MDHEN, CDR2 SYDVKM.

The genes are TRBV5-5 and TRBJ2-7; maybe TRBD2 (6 bases). CDR1 and CDR2 (germline): SGHKS, YYEKEE (reference sequence). This CDR3 has 16 amino acids. The V end was cut by 0 bases, the J end by 0 bases, with 13 bases between. CDR3 sequence reads: CASSLGRERYSYEQYF. As DNA, the CDR3 is TGTGCCAGCAGCTTGGGACGGGAGCGATACTCCTACGAGCAGTACTTC.

The V gene is TRBV5-1, the J gene TRBJ2-3; possible D gene TRBD2, 5 bases. The germline V gene has CDR1 SGHRS and CDR2 YFSETQ. Trimming shortened V by 4 bases and J by 4 bases, and 10 bases separated the two germline ends. The CDR3 consists of 13 residues. In nucleotides, the CDR3 is TGCGCCAGCAGCGCCTGGCGGGCAGATACGCAGTATTTT. Protein: CASSAWRADTQYF.

This sequence joins TRBV4-2 and TRBJ2-3, with D possibly matching TRBD2 (6 bases). This CDR3 has 16 residues. Trimming removed 0 bases at V and 4 bases at J, with 14 bases between. Germline V gives CDR1 LGHNA, CDR2 YNFKEQ. The chain's CDR3 is CASSQETAGAADTQYF. CDR3 nucleotide sequence: TGTGCCAGCAGCCAAGAAACAGCGGGTGCGGCAGATACGCAGTATTTT.

The chain has TRBV7-9 and TRBJ2-6, with 8 bases identical to TRBD1. Per germline, CDR1 SEHNR and CDR2 FQNEAQ (reference sequence). Trimming removed 7 bases from V and 0 bases from J; junction bases left unmatched: 2. The CDR3 loop spans 15 amino acids. The CDR3 reads CASTQGDSGANVLTF. CDR3 bases: TGTGCCAGCACACAGGGGGACTCTGGGGCCAACGTCCTGACTTTC.

This chain joins TRBV5-1 and TRBJ1-2; D is unclear. Per germline, CDR1 SGHRS and CDR2 YFSETQ. The CDR3 is 14 amino acids. Trimming stripped 4 bases from V and 2 bases from J, with 12 bases between. CDR3 loop: CASSVNNENYGYTF. The CDR3 region has the DNA TGCGCCAGCAGCGTGAACAACGAAAACTATGGCTACACCTTC.

CDR3 region: CASSETGLIYEQYF. The CDR3 nucleotides are TGTGCCAGTTCCGAAACCGGACTTATCTACGAGCAGTACTTC. The chain joins TRBV28 to TRBJ2-7, with a weak D call TRBD2 (5 bases). The CDR3 spans 14 residues. Trimming shortened V by 9 bases and J by 3 bases, and 18 bases separated the two germline ends. Germline V gives CDR1 MDHEN, CDR2 SYDVKM.

This chain links TRBV7-2 with TRBJ2-1; D ambiguous. V lost 1 base, J lost 12 bases, and 7 bases lay in between. Looked up from germline, CDR1 is SGHTA and CDR2 is FQGNSA. This CDR3 has 11 residues. CDR3 amino acids: CASSLDMLQFF. The CDR3 DNA reads as TGTGCCAGCAGCTTAGATATGTTGCAGTTCTTC.

V gene TRBV19 combines with J gene TRBJ1-5; TRBD1 matches at 7 bases. Germline assignment: CDR1 LNHDA and CDR2 SQIVND (reference sequence). V was pared by 1 base and J by 4 bases, with 10 bases of the junction left unmatched. This CDR3 region has 17 residues. CDR3 nucleotides: TGTGCCAGTAGTATAGGCTACAGGGGACCAATTAATCAGCCCCAGCATTTT. This sequence encodes CASSIGYRGPINQPQHF.